This T cell receptor beta chain stems from a study of T cell responses to AZD1222 COVID-19 vaccine. Study-wide results and caveats: Two AZD1222 administrations were followed by greater Spike-specific TCR breadth and depth.

Regarding this clone: Its specificity is not known.

The V gene lost 3 bases and the J gene lost 0 bases, with 3 bases spanning the gap. Germline CDR1 SGHAT, CDR2 FQNNGV. This CDR3 is 13 amino acids long. Method: immunoSEQ multiplex PCR; TCRdb's copy keeps in-frame clones and lacks some. Found here are roughly 200,000 clones, around 88% of them singletons; the top ten hold approximately 7.7%. The chain is built from TRBV11-2 and TRBJ1-3; D remains unclear. Sequenced material: peripheral blood, taken on day 0 of AZD1222 vaccination. This receptor was obtained from an adult in good health. CDR3 coding DNA: TGTGCCAGCAGCTTTGGCTCTGGAAACACCATATATTTT. It specifies CASSFGSGNTIYF.